A single sample gave rise to the 15 T cell receptor beta chains below, sequenced in a study of Ad26.COV2.S vaccination and SARS-CoV-2 variants. Documented treatment: roughly 18 received Ad26.COV2.S at low or high dose, single or two shots; roughly 5 received placebo; per-sample allocation not given. Samples were taken on day 63 after the first vaccine or placebo injection. TCRdb's copy holds only in-frame clones and misses some; the assay was immunoSEQ multiplex PCR. The sample carries hundreds of thousands of clones, about nine tenths recorded once. The material sequenced was peripheral blood, taken in a trial of Ad26.COV2.S vaccine versus placebo. These receptors came from a person aged 18-65 years who received the Ad26.COV2.S COVID-19 vaccine or a placebo.

The table lists this clone with a few counts. The chain joins TRBV5-6 to TRBJ2-5; 8 bases fit TRBD1. The CDR3 loop spans 18 amino acids. CDR1 and CDR2 from the germline V gene are SGHDT and YYEEEE. The V and J ends lost 2 bases and 4 bases, in that order; junction bases with no gene match: 16. Here the CDR3 DNA reads TGTGCCAGCAGCTTCTCGTTTGCGGTCAGGGGGCTTGGAGAGACCCAGTACTTC. Its translation is CASSFSFAVRGLGETQYF. Full variable domain (missing parts from reference TRBV5-6 and TRBJ2-5): DAGVTQSPTHLIKTRGQQVTLRCSPKSGHDTVSWYQQALGQGPQFIFQYYEEEERQRGNFPDRFSGHQFPNYSSELNVNALLLGDSALYLCASSFSFAVRGLGETQYFGPGTRLLVL.

CDR3 nucleotides: TGTGCCAGCAGTTGGGACAGGGTCGCCCTACAGTACTTC. It is translated as CASSWDRVALQYF. The chain links TRBV27 to TRBJ2-7; TRBD1 matches at 9 bases. Looked up from germline, CDR1 is MNHEY and CDR2 is SMNVEV (reference sequence). The CDR3 totals 13 residues. With V trimmed by 4 bases and J by 10 bases, 8 bases remained unmatched.

CDR3 loop: CASSQDPGITEAFF. The CDR3 DNA follows: TGTGCCAGCAGCCAAGATCCAGGGATCACTGAAGCTTTCTTT. The rearrangement links TRBV3-1 (or the pseudogene TRBV3-2) to TRBJ1-1; D is perhaps TRBD1 (5 bases). Germline lookup yields CDR1 LGHDT and CDR2 YNNKEL (reference sequence). This CDR3 is built from 14 residues. V was clipped by 0 bases and J by 4 bases, with 9 bases between them.

CDR3 protein: CAWSGFGSNQPQHF. In nucleotides, the CDR3 is TGTGCCTGGAGTGGCTTTGGTAGCAATCAGCCCCAGCATTTT. V usage is TRBV30 and J usage is TRBJ1-5; D not certain. Germline CDR1 GTSNPN, CDR2 SVGIG (reference sequence). Trimming took off 1 base at V and 0 bases at J, with 7 bases between the two ends. The CDR3 runs 14 residues.

The DNA of the CDR3 is TGTGCCAGCAGCCCCGGGACAGGAGTCTACGAGCAGTACTTC. This translates into CASSPGTGVYEQYF. The gene calls are TRBV7-2 and TRBJ2-7; TRBD1 matches 8 bases. Germline V gene data show CDR1 as SGHTA and CDR2 as FQGNSA. The CDR3 runs 14 residues. V gave up 5 bases and J gave up 3 bases; unmatched junction bases: 6.

The DNA of the CDR3 is TGTGCCAGCGGGGCTAGTCTGAACACTGAAGCTTTCTTT. This sequence encodes CASGASLNTEAFF. The chain couples TRBV19 to TRBJ1-1, with a possible D match to TRBD1 (5 bases). V lost 9 bases to trimming and J lost 0 bases, with 11 bases between them. This CDR3 is built from 13 residues. Germline V lookup: CDR1 LNHDA, CDR2 SQIVND (reference sequence).

This sequence joins TRBV20-1 and TRBJ2-3; D gene unclear. V was shortened by 8 bases and J by 2 bases, with 8 bases between the two germline ends. The CDR3 sequence is 11 residues long. Germline V gene lookup returns CDR1 DFQATT and CDR2 SNEGSKA (reference sequence). The CDR3 reads CSSWATDTQYF. The CDR3 nucleotides read TGCAGTAGCTGGGCCACAGATACGCAGTATTTT.

The V gene is TRBV20-1, the J gene TRBJ2-7; D gene ambiguous. There are 11 residues in the CDR3. CDR1 DFQATT and CDR2 SNEGSKA come from the germline V gene (reference sequence). The V end was cut by 7 bases, the J end by 0 bases, with 7 bases between. The CDR3 nucleotides read TGCAGTGTTAGGACCTCCTACGAGCAGTACTTC. Its translation is CSVRTSYEQYF.

This chain uses TRBV9 with TRBJ2-3; 12 nucleotides line up with TRBD2. The CDR3 length is 17 residues. V shed 4 bases, J shed 2 bases, and the junction held 8 bases outside the gene matches. CDR1 is SGDLS and CDR2 is YYNGEE in the germline V gene. The CDR3 loop is CASSFQLAGGPTDTQYF. The DNA of the CDR3 is TGTGCCAGCAGCTTTCAACTAGCGGGGGGCCCCACAGATACGCAGTATTTT.

This rearrangement joins TRBV4-3 to TRBJ2-4; TRBD1 or TRBD2 may be the D gene (5 bases each). V gave up 0 bases and J gave up 12 bases, with 12 bases separating them. Germline CDR1 reads LGHNA; CDR2 reads YSLEER. The CDR3 is 13 residues long. Here the CDR3 reads CASSQDTGTSQYF. The DNA for the CDR3 is TGCGCCAGCAGCCAAGATACCGGGACGAGTCAGTACTTC.

J is TRBJ2-5 and V is TRBV5-1; D unclear. Germline CDR1 and CDR2: SGHRS and YFSETQ. The CDR3 spans 14 residues. Trimming shortened V by 0 bases and J by 2 bases, and 8 bases separated the two germline ends. CDR3 in amino acids: CASSLAASQETQYF. The CDR3 nucleotides read TGCGCCAGCAGCTTGGCGGCTAGTCAAGAGACCCAGTACTTC.

The genes are TRBV7-9 and TRBJ1-1, with D possibly being TRBD1 (5 bases). This CDR3 contains 10 residues. Germline-derived CDR1 and CDR2 are SEHNR and FQNEAQ (reference sequence). With 8 bases removed from V and 4 bases from J, the gap between germline ends came to 5 bases. The CDR3 nucleotides are TGTGCCAGCGGGGGCACTGAAGCTTTCTTT. Amino acid sequence: CASGGTEAFF. Together with reference TRBV7-9 and TRBJ1-1, the CDR3 gives the full variable domain: DTGVSQNPRHKITKRGQNVTFRCDPISEHNRLYWYRQTLGQGPEFLTYFQNEAQLEKSRLLSDRFSAERPKGSFSTLEIQRTEQGDSAMYLCASGGTEAFFGQGTRLTVV.

Only one count was recorded for this clone. The chain uses TRBV10-3 and TRBJ1-2; no firm D call. Germline V gene sequence: CDR1 ENHRY, CDR2 SYGVKD. The V gene lost 5 bases and the J gene lost 4 bases, with 11 bases spanning the gap. This CDR3 comprises 13 residues. CDR3 nucleotides: TGTGCCATCAGTCCCACGGACCCCTATGGCTACACCTTC. Translated: CAISPTDPYGYTF.

This chain joins TRBV27 and TRBJ1-4, with a tentative D call TRBD1 (6 bases). V was shortened by 5 bases and J by 3 bases, with 10 bases between the two germline ends. The CDR3 has 14 amino acids. The germline gives CDR1 MNHEY, CDR2 SMNVEV (reference sequence). Here the CDR3 reads CASSKTGANEKLFF. DNA for the CDR3: TGTGCCAGCAGTAAGACAGGAGCTAATGAAAAACTGTTTTTT.

The CDR3 protein is CASSLGGTLRDEQFF. Written as DNA, the CDR3 is TGTGCCAGCAGCCTCGGCGGGACTCTCCGGGATGAGCAGTTCTTC. V is TRBV7-2 and J is TRBJ2-1, with D possibly being TRBD2 (6 bases). Trimming stripped 5 bases from V and 8 bases from J, with 19 bases between. The CDR3 extends over 15 amino acids. From germline, CDR1 is SGHTA and CDR2 FQGNSA.